This T cell receptor beta chain was found in a study of regulatory T cells in long-lasting Graves disease. Findings and limits, study-wide: Persistent Graves' patients showed less TCR diversity than newly diagnosed patients showed.

Building the TCR beta libraries relied on iRepertoire HTBI primers, and CDR3 regions underwent Arm-PCR. TCRdb fed the multiplex PCR reads into MiXCR, producing one record per CDR3 protein. The data hold 510,000 or so distinct CDR3 sequences, with approximately 12% observed a single time. This clonotype was seen repeatedly, ten times or more. The antigen remains undetermined. Germline CDR1 is MNHNS and CDR2 is SASEGT. This CDR3 region has 14 residues. V was trimmed by 6 bases and J by 5 bases, leaving 14 bases between them. Regarding time point: newly diagnosed GD, antithyroid drugs for less than 3 months. Following extraction of RNA from PBMCs, that RNA was used to make the TCR library. These records were also assigned to another study, of T cells in Graves' hyperthyroidism and ophthalmopathy. That study reports: Absence of ophthalmopathy progression within 18 months defined stable Graves' hyperthyroidism. The primer set for the first-round RT-PCR of the TCR CDR3 was HTBI.

The TCR comes from a woman younger than 45 with Graves disease. The sequenced sample was peripheral blood mononuclear cells (PBMCs), obtained at new diagnosis, from a patient treated with antithyroid drugs. This chain joins TRBV6-1 and TRBJ2-1; possibly TRBD2 for D (5 bases). The CDR3 sequence is CASSPRGSDNEQFF. Here the CDR3 DNA reads TGTGCCAGCAGCCCCCGGGGATCCGACAATGAGCAGTTCTTC.